The clone carrying this T cell receptor (beta chain) has just a few counts. Antigen specificity is unknown. This entry comes from a study of regulatory T cells in long-lasting Graves disease. Findings and limits, study-wide: Graves' patients with persistent disease showed TCR diversity lower than patients newly diagnosed. TRBV28, TRBJ1-2 and TRBJ2-5 emerged as the favored segments in persistent disease. Newly diagnosed patients shared around 910 public clonotypes; persistent patients shared approximately 2,700.

V was shortened by 4 bases and J by 6 bases, with 24 bases between the two germline ends. The CDR3 is 18 amino acids. Germline values: CDR1 LGHNA, CDR2 YSLEER. CDR3 regions were amplified by Arm-PCR using iRepertoire HTBI primers to build TCR beta libraries. TCRdb reprocessed the multiplex PCR reads with MiXCR, giving one entry per CDR3 protein. The sample shows roughly 450,000 distinct CDR3 sequences, about a quarter of them seen only once. Time point denoted: persistent/refractory GD, antithyroid drugs over 5 years with positive TRAb. From RNA extracted from PBMCs, the TCR library was made. The sample in question was peripheral blood mononuclear cells (PBMCs), obtained when the disease was refractory, from a patient treated with antithyroid drugs. The V and J genes are TRBV4-3 and TRBJ2-2; D call uncertain. The receptor was derived from a female donor with Graves disease. CDR3 residues: CASSLSLLQSNKAGELFF. The DNA of the CDR3 is TGCGCCAGCAGCCTGTCTTTGCTCCAATCAAATAAGGCCGGGGAGCTGTTTTTT.